The present entry profiles one T cell receptor beta chain with its context. Methods used by the authors: Junction-only immunoSEQ sequences carried no quality scores, so filtering differed. TCRdb's copy holds only in-frame clones and misses some; the assay was immunoSEQ multiplex PCR. V and J calls and clone size follow that table, whereas D and trimming were derived from the DNA. The data show approximately 88,000 clones, 60% to 75% seen once. Germline trimming cut 6 bases from V and 5 bases from J; bases unmatched to any gene: 10. Per the germline V gene, CDR1 is KGHSH and CDR2 is LQKENI. There are 17 residues in the CDR3. The data were obtained in a study of shared clonotypes between healthy human individuals. Study in general: Each donor's CD4 naive and CD4 memory cells filled three plates apiece, CD8 naive two, and CD8 memory one.

V is TRBV18 and J is TRBJ2-2, with 12 positions matching TRBD2. Input material: memory CD8+ T cells sorted from blood. Subset: CD45RO+ cells pooled with CCR7-negative TemRA cells. This TCR came from a young man in good health. The CDR3 nucleotides are TGTGCCAGCTCCCATGGACTAGCGGGATGGATTACCGGGGAGCTGTTTTTT. As protein: CASSHGLAGWITGELFF.